These T cell receptor beta chains were read from a single sample in a study of T cells after posttransplantation cyclophosphamide. TCRdb keeps only in-frame clones here, not all; method: immunoSEQ multiplex PCR. Seen here are some 13,000 clones, under 85% observed once, and the top ten hold approximately 1.2%. The sequencing input was memory CD4+ T cells sorted from PBMCs. The receptors shown here come from a man in his fifties or sixties. Both conserved end residues are part of each CDR3. D genes are given only for firm matches. Size values are once, few and many counts, or a class for expanded clones, and some rows have none.

v_call	d_call	cdr3_length	clone_size	j_call	cdr3_nt	cdr3_aa
TRBV7-9	NA	15	few	TRBJ2-5	TGTGCCAGCAGCCGGAGGAGGGTTGTTCAAGAGACCCAGTACTTC	CASSRRRVVQETQYF
TRBV7-9	TRBD1	16	NA	TRBJ2-3	TGTGCCAGCAGCTTCGGGACAGACCTTAGCACAGATACGCAGTATTTT	CASSFGTDLSTDTQYF
TRBV6-1	TRBD1	15	NA	TRBJ1-3	TGTGCCACCCAGGGGGGTACAGACTCTGGAAACACCATATATTTT	CATQGGTDSGNTIYF
TRBV25-1	TRBD2	16	NA	TRBJ2-1	TGTGCCAGCAGTGGAACGACTAGCGGGGGGGCAAATGAGCAGTTCTTC	CASSGTTSGGANEQFF
TRBV4-1	NA	16	few	TRBJ2-4	TGCGCCAGCAGCCAATATGCAGGGCTAGCCAAAAACATTCAGTACTTC	CASSQYAGLAKNIQYF
TRBV13	NA	14	NA	TRBJ2-6	TGTGCCAGCAGCGACACATCTGGGGCCAACGTCCTGACTTTC	CASSDTSGANVLTF
TRBV4-3	NA	14	NA	TRBJ1-1	TGCGCCAGCAGCCGGAATTGGGCGAACACTGAAGCTTTCTTT	CASSRNWANTEAFF
TRBV2	NA	16	NA	TRBJ1-1	TGTGCCAGCAGTGAAGCGGGGAAGGGGGACAACACTGAAGCTTTCTTT	CASSEAGKGDNTEAFF
TRBV19	NA	14	NA	TRBJ1-5	TGTGCCAGTAGGACTCCAGGGATCAATCAGCCCCAGCATTTT	CASRTPGINQPQHF
TRBV28	NA	16	NA	TRBJ1-5	TGTGCCAGCAGAAGTCTCACAGGGTGGAGCAATCAGCCCCAGCATTTT	CASRSLTGWSNQPQHF
TRBV28	NA	14	NA	TRBJ2-2	TGTGCCAGCAGTTTTCTCGAGATAACCGGGGAGCTGTTTTTT	CASSFLEITGELFF
TRBV7-2	NA	13	NA	TRBJ2-7	TGTGCCAGCAGCTTGCGGACAGAGTACGAGCAGTACTTC	CASSLRTEYEQYF
TRBV11-3	NA	15	NA	TRBJ2-7	TGTGCCAGCAGCTTAGATGCCCAGCGGACCTACGAGCAGTACTTC	CASSLDAQRTYEQYF
TRBV27	NA	16	NA	TRBJ2-7	TGTGCCAGCAGGCGGGAAGGGAAGGGATACGGCTACGAGCAGTACTTC	CASRREGKGYGYEQYF
TRBV2	NA	14	few	TRBJ1-1	TGTGCCAGCAACACGAGGGGGGGGATAACTGAAGCTTTCTTT	CASNTRGGITEAFF
TRBV2	TRBD1	14	NA	TRBJ1-3	TGTGCCAGCAGGAGAGGGACAGGGGGAAACACCATATATTTT	CASRRGTGGNTIYF
TRBV30	NA	16	NA	TRBJ2-3	TGTGCCTGGAGTGGTTATAGTTCCAAGCGCACAGATACGCAGTATTTT	CAWSGYSSKRTDTQYF
TRBV7-2	NA	15	NA	TRBJ1-2	TGTGCCAGCAGCTTAGAGGTTGGGCGGGTCTTGGGCTACACCTTC	CASSLEVGRVLGYTF
TRBV5-4	NA	12	NA	TRBJ1-4	TGTGCCAGCAGCTTCGTTAATGAAAAACTGTTTTTT	CASSFVNEKLFF
TRBV30	TRBD1	15	few	TRBJ2-4	TGTGCCTGGAAACCTAAGACAGGGTTGAGAAACATTCAGTACTTC	CAWKPKTGLRNIQYF
TRBV5-1	TRBD2	15	NA	TRBJ2-1	TGCGCCAGCAGCTTTTTGGGACTAGCGGTCGGTGAGCAGTTCTTC	CASSFLGLAVGEQFF
TRBV20-1	NA	11	NA	TRBJ1-2	TGCAGTGCCGGGGGGGCCTATGGCTACACCTTC	CSAGGAYGYTF
TRBV7-9	TRBD1	16	few	TRBJ1-4	TGTGCCAGCAGCTTGACAGGGGTCCCAACTAATGAAAAACTGTTTTTT	CASSLTGVPTNEKLFF
TRBV5-1	NA	14	NA	TRBJ2-1	TGCGCCAGCAGCTTGGGCGGGATGAGTAATGAGCAGTTCTTC	CASSLGGMSNEQFF
TRBV19	NA	11	NA	TRBJ2-7	TGTGCCAGTGGCCAAGGGGACGAGCAGTACTTC	CASGQGDEQYF
TRBV9	TRBD1	14	NA	TRBJ2-7	TGTGCCAGCAGCGTAGATCCAGGGGGCTACGAGCAGTACTTC	CASSVDPGGYEQYF
TRBV4-2	TRBD1	16	NA	TRBJ2-7	TGTGCCAGCAGCCAAGATATCCGGGACAGAGCCTACGAGCAGTACTTC	CASSQDIRDRAYEQYF
TRBV25-1	NA	14	NA	TRBJ1-6	TGTGCCAGCAGTGGCACAGGAGCGAATTCACCCCTCCACTTT	CASSGTGANSPLHF
TRBV7-9	TRBD1	16	NA	TRBJ1-1	TGTGCCAGCAGCCGTGGTTGGACAGGGAGCGGGACTGAAGCTTTCTTT	CASSRGWTGSGTEAFF
TRBV5-1	TRBD2	16	NA	TRBJ2-7	TGCGCCAGCAGCTTGGGTACTAGCGGGAGAGCCTACGAGCAGTACTTC	CASSLGTSGRAYEQYF
TRBV6-5	TRBD1	14	NA	TRBJ1-2	TGTGCCAGCAGGCCTCAGGGGGCCCTTGATGGCTACACCTTC	CASRPQGALDGYTF
TRBV18	NA	14	NA	TRBJ2-5	TGTGCCAGCTCCCAACAGGCCCTTCAAGAGACCCAGTACTTC	CASSQQALQETQYF
TRBV2	NA	13	NA	TRBJ1-2	TGTGCCAGCAGTGATTTAACACGTACCTCCTACACCTTC	CASSDLTRTSYTF
TRBV4-1	NA	15	NA	TRBJ1-6	TGCGCCAGCAGCTCCTTGGCCACCCCGGGATCACCCCTCCACTTT	CASSSLATPGSPLHF
TRBV7-3	TRBD2	13	once	TRBJ2-5	TGTGCCAGCAGCGCTAGCGGTCAAGAGACCCAGTACTTC	CASSASGQETQYF
TRBV9	TRBD2	16	NA	TRBJ2-7	TGTGCCAGCAGCTCTGGGACTAGCGGGAGTCTATACGAGCAGTACTTC	CASSSGTSGSLYEQYF
TRBV10-3	TRBD2	19	NA	TRBJ2-1	TGTGCCACTCTGCGGGGGACTAGCGGGGTTACCAGCTCCTACAATGAGCAGTTCTTC	CATLRGTSGVTSSYNEQFF